Listed below are T cell receptor beta chains from one sample, sequenced in a study of T cell changes during pregnancy in multiple sclerosis. Profiling relied on immunoSEQ multiplex PCR, and the TCRdb table lists in-frame clones only, not all of them. The sample lists approximately 65,000 clones; about 96% were seen once. Specimen: CD8+ T cells from peripheral blood mononuclear cells, collected after pregnancy. The receptors here all came from a female donor with multiple sclerosis, enrolled in a pregnancy study. Each CDR3 is given with its conserved first and last residue. The D gene is left open where the match is weak.

TRBD1	TRBV9	TRBJ1-2	CASYRGREGYTF	TGTGCCAGCTACAGGGGGCGCGAAGGCTACACCTTC
TRBD1	TRBV27	TRBJ2-2	CATQPGQGTGELFF	TGTGCCACCCAGCCTGGACAGGGGACAGGGGAGCTGTTTTTT
-	TRBV7-2	TRBJ1-5	CASSFWSGDQPQHF	TGTGCCAGCAGCTTCTGGTCCGGGGATCAGCCCCAGCATTTT
-	TRBV27	TRBJ2-3	CASSLLRQHRITDTQYF	TGTGCCAGCAGTTTACTTCGACAGCACAGAATCACAGATACGCAGTATTTT
-	TRBV6-5	TRBJ1-2	CASSYVQGAGDGYTF	TGTGCCAGCAGTTACGTTCAGGGAGCAGGGGATGGCTACACCTTC
-	TRBV27	TRBJ2-7	CASSFGATDHYEQYF	TGTGCCAGCAGTTTTGGGGCAACGGATCACTACGAGCAGTACTTC
TRBD2	TRBV7-8	TRBJ2-3	CASSLDQRDALGSTDTQYF	TGTGCCAGCAGCTTAGACCAGCGGGACGCGCTAGGGAGCACAGATACGCAGTATTTT
TRBD1	TRBV7-6	TRBJ1-2	CASSLEAGQGNYGYTF	TGTGCCAGCAGCTTAGAGGCGGGACAGGGAAACTATGGCTACACCTTC
TRBD2	TRBV28	TRBJ2-1	CASSLELAGVSYNEQFF	TGTGCCAGCAGTTTAGAACTAGCGGGAGTGTCTTACAATGAGCAGTTCTTC
TRBD1	TRBV7-9	TRBJ2-2	CASSPTTGGEAGELFF	TGTGCCAGCAGCCCGACGACAGGGGGCGAGGCCGGGGAGCTGTTTTTT
TRBD2	TRBV5-6	TRBJ2-1	CASAGEREMTDEQFF	TGTGCCAGCGCCGGGGAGCGGGAGATGACGGATGAGCAGTTCTTC
TRBD1	TRBV6-5	TRBJ1-4	CASQTGTNEKLFF	TGTGCCAGCCAGACAGGGACTAATGAAAAACTGTTTTTT
TRBD1	TRBV29-1	TRBJ2-7	CSSSTGNEQYF	TGCAGCTCGTCGACAGGGAACGAGCAGTACTTC
TRBD2	TRBV5-4	TRBJ2-3	CASSLFAGGPADTQYF	TGTGCCAGCAGCTTGTTTGCGGGAGGGCCGGCAGATACGCAGTATTTT
-	TRBV5-5	TRBJ2-7	CASSAYSYEQYF	TGTGCCAGCAGCGCCTACTCCTACGAGCAGTACTTC
TRBD2	TRBV7-2	TRBJ2-7	CASSLTWGEAGGNYEQYF	TGTGCCAGCAGCTTAACTTGGGGGGAAGCGGGAGGGAACTACGAGCAGTACTTC
-	TRBV7-9	TRBJ2-2	CASSLAQTGTGELFF	TGTGCCAGCAGCTTAGCGCAGACTGGCACCGGGGAGCTGTTTTTT
-	TRBV4-2	TRBJ1-2	CASSQVGQNYGYTF	TGTGCCAGCAGCCAAGTAGGACAGAACTATGGCTACACCTTC
TRBD2	TRBV6-4	TRBJ2-1	CASAPTAGEGNEQFF	TGTGCCAGCGCACCCACAGCGGGAGAGGGAAATGAGCAGTTCTTC
-	TRBV6-6	TRBJ2-7	CASSLRDSYEQYF	TGTGCCAGCAGTTTAAGAGACTCCTACGAGCAGTACTTC
TRBD1	TRBV27	TRBJ2-5	CASSPLGQGGPETQYF	TGTGCCAGCAGCCCCCTGGGACAGGGGGGACCAGAGACCCAGTACTTC
TRBD2	TRBV9	TRBJ2-1	CASSPKTGTSGRALGNEQFF	TGTGCCAGCAGCCCGAAAACCGGGACTAGCGGGAGGGCCTTGGGGAATGAGCAGTTCTTC
-	TRBV27	TRBJ2-1	CASSLYQTAGEQFF	TGTGCCAGCAGTTTATACCAAACAGCGGGCGAGCAGTTCTTC